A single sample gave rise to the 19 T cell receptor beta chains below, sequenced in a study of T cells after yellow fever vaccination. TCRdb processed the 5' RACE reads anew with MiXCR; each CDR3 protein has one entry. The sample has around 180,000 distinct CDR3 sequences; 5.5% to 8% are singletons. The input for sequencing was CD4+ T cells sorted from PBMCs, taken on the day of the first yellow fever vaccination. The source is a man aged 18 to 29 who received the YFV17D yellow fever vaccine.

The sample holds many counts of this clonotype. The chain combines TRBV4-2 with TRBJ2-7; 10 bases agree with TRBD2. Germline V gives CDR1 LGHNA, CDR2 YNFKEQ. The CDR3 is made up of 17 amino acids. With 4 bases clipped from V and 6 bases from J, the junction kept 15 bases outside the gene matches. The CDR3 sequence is CASSRSSGGAFVGEQYF. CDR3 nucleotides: TGTGCCAGCAGCCGGTCAAGCGGGGGGGCCTTCGTCGGCGAGCAGTACTTC.

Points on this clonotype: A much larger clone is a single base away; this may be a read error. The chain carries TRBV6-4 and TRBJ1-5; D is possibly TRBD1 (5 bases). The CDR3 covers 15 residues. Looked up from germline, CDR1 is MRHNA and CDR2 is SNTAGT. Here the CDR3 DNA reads TGTTCCAGCAGTCCCGAGGGGAATAGCAATCAGCCCCAGCATTTT. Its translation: CSSSPEGNSNQPQHF.

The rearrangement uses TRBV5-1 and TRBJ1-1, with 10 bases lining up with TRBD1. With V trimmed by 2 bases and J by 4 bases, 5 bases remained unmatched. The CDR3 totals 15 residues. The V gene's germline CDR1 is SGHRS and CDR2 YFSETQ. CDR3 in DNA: TGCGCCAGCAGCTTTCAAGACAGGGGGCTCACTGAAGCTTTCTTT. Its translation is CASSFQDRGLTEAFF.

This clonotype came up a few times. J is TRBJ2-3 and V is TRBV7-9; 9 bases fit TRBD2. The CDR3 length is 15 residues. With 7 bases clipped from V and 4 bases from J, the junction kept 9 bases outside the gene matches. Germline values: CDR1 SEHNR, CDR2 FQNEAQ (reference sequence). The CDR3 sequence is CASKPAGGLPDTQYF. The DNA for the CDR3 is TGTGCCAGCAAGCCGGCGGGGGGGCTACCAGATACGCAGTATTTT.

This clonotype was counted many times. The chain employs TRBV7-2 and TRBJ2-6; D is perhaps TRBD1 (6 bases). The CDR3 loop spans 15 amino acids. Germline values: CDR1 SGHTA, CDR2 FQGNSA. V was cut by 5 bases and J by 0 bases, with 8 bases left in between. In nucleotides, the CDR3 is TGTGCCAGCAGCCGGGACACCTCTGGGGCCAACGTCCTGACTTTC. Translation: CASSRDTSGANVLTF.

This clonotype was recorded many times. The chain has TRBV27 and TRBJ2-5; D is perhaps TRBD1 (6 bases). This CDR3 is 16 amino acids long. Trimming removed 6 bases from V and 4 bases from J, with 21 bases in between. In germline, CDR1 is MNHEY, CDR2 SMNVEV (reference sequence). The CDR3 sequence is CASRPGLRGVGETQYF. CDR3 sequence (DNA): TGTGCCAGCAGACCCGGGCTCAGGGGTGTCGGAGAGACCCAGTACTTC.

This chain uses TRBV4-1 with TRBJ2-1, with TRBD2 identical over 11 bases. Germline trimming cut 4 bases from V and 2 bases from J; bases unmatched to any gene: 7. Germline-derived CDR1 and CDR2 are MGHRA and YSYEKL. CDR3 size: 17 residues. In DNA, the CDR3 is TGCGCCAGCAGCCCGGGACTAGCGGCGGGCACCTACAATGAGCAGTTCTTC. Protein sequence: CASSPGLAAGTYNEQFF.

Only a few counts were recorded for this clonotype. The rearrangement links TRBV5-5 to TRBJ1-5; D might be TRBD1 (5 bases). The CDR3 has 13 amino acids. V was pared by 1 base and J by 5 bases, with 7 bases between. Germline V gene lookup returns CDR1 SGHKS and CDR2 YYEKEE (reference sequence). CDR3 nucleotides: TGTGCCAGCAGCTTGATCAGGGATCAGCCCCAGCATTTT. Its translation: CASSLIRDQPQHF.

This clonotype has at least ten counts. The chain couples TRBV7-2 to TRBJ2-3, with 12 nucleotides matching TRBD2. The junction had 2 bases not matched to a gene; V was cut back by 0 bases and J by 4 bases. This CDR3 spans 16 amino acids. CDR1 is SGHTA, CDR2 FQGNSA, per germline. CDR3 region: CASSLARLAGADTQYF. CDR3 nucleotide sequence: TGTGCCAGCAGCTTAGCGCGACTAGCGGGGGCAGATACGCAGTATTTT. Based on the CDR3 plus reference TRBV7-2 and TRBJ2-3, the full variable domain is GAGVSQSPSNKVTEKGKDVELRCDPISGHTALYWYRQSLGQGLEFLIYFQGNSAPDKSGLPSDRFSAERTGGSVSTLTIQRTQQEDSAVYLCASSLARLAGADTQYFGPGTRLTVL.

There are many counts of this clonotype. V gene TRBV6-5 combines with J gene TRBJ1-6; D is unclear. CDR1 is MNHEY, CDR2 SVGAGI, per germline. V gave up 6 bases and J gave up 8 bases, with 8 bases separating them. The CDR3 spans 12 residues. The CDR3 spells CASRPPDSPLHF. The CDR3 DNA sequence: TGTGCCAGCAGGCCTCCGGATTCACCCCTCCACTTT.

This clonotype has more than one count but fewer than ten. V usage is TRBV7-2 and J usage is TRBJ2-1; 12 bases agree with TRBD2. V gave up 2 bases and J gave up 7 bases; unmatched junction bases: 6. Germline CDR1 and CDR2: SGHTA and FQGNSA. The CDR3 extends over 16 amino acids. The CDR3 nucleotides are TGTGCCAGCAGCTTATCTAGCGGGGGGGCGCAGAATGAGCAGTTCTTC. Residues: CASSLSSGGAQNEQFF.

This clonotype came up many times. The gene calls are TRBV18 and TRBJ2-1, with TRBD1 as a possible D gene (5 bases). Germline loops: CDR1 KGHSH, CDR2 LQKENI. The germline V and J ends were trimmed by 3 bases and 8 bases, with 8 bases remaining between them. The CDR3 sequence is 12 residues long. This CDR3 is CASSPARDEQFF. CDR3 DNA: TGTGCCAGCTCACCCGCCAGGGATGAGCAGTTCTTC.

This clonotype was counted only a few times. CDR3 residues: CASSQGNNQPQHF. Written as DNA, the CDR3 is TGTGCCAGCTCGCAGGGAAATAATCAGCCCCAGCATTTT. The chain couples TRBV18 to TRBJ1-5; possibly TRBD1 for D (5 bases). The CDR3 is made up of 13 amino acids. Per germline, CDR1 KGHSH and CDR2 LQKENI. Between the trimmed V and J ends, which lost 6 bases and 4 bases, there was a span of 10 bases.

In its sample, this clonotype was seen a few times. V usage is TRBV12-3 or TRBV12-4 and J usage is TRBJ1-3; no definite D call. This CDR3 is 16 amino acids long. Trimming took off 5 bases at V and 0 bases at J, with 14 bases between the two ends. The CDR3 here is CASSHPRGYSGNTIYF. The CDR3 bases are TGTGCCAGCAGTCATCCTCGGGGATACTCTGGAAACACCATATATTTT.

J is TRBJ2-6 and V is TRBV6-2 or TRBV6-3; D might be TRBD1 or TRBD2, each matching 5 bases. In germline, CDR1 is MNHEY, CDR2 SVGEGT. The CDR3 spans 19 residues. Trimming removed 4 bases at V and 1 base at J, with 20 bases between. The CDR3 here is CASSWIPLSGRSGANVLTF. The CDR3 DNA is TGTGCCAGCAGTTGGATCCCCCTATCGGGGCGATCTGGGGCCAACGTCCTGACTTTC.

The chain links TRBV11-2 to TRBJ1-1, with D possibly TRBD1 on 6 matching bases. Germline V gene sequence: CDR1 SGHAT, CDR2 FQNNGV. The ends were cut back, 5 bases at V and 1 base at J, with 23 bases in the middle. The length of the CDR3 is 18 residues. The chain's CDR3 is CASSKGTMQGTANTEAFF. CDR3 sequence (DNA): TGTGCCAGCAGCAAAGGGACTATGCAGGGGACGGCGAACACTGAAGCTTTCTTT.

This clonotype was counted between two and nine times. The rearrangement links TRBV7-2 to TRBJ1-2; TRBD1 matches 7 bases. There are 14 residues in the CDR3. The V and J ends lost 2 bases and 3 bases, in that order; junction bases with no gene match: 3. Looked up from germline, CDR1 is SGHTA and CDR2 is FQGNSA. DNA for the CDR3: TGTGCCAGCAGCTTAAAGGGACAGTACTATGGCTACACCTTC. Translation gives CASSLKGQYYGYTF.

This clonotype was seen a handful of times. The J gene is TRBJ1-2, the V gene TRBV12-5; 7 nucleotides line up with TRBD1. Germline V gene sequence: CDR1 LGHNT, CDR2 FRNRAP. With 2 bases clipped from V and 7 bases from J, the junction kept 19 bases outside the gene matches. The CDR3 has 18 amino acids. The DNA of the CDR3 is TGTGCTAGTGGTTTGCCACCCGTGAGGGGGCCACTCAGGAGTGGCTACACCTTC. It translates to CASGLPPVRGPLRSGYTF. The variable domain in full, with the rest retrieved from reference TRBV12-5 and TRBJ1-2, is DARVTQTPRHKVTEMGQEVTMRCQPILGHNTVFWYRQTMMQGLELLAYFRNRAPLDDSGMPKDRFSAEMPDATLATLKIQPSEPRDSAVYFCASGLPPVRGPLRSGYTFGSGTRLTVV.

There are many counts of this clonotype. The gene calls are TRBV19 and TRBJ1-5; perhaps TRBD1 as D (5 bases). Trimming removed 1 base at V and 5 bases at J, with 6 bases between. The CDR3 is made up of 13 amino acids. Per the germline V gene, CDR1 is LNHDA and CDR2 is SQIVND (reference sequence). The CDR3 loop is CASSIVGDQPQHF. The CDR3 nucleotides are TGTGCCAGTAGTATAGTAGGGGATCAGCCCCAGCATTTT. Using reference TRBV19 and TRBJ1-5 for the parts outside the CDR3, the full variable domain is DGGITQSPKYLFRKEGQNVTLSCEQNLNHDAMYWYRQDPGQGLRLIYYSQIVNDFQKGDIAEGYSVSREKKESFPLTVTSAQKNPTAFYLCASSIVGDQPQHFGDGTRLSIL.